Described below is a single T cell receptor (beta chain) sequence and its context. The source of the sample is a study of cytomegalovirus exposure and HLA in healthy donors. PCR was performed using 60 Vbeta and 13 Jbeta primers. Profiling relied on immunoSEQ multiplex PCR, and the TCRdb table lists in-frame clones only, not all of them. The sample has 60,000 to 100,000 clones. Germline values: CDR1 ENHRY, CDR2 SYGVKD. V lost 11 bases, J lost 2 bases, and 19 bases lay in between. CDR3 length equals 15 residues. The sequenced material came from PBMCs. The TCR was taken from a man younger than 45 in good health and CMV-seronegative. V usage is TRBV10-3 and J usage is TRBJ1-5; D gene unclear. The CDR3 DNA reads as TGTGCCGCCGGACCTGGAGGCACGGGCAATCAGCCCCAGCATTTT. This encodes CAAGPGGTGNQPQHF.